The present T cell receptor beta chain was sequenced within a study of OX40 agonist ivuxolimab in advanced cancers. Overall study context: The drug used for patients, ivuxolimab, was an agonistic anti-OX40 (CD134) antibody.

Trimming cost V 5 bases and J 1 base, with 16 bases left between them. The CDR3 extends over 16 amino acids. The V gene's germline CDR1 is SGHAT and CDR2 FQNNGV. Measured with immunoSEQ multiplex PCR; TCRdb has only the in-frame clones, and not every one. This table has about 79,000 clones, around 94% appearing once. As to this clone: Antigen unknown.

Study-wide points: CD8+ T cells showed, on average, more clonal expansion than CD4+ cells.

The chain joins TRBV11-2 to TRBJ2-3, with D uncertain. This sequence originates from an adult with an advanced solid tumor such as melanoma, head and neck, liver or kidney cancer. The sequences come from CD4+ or CD8+ T cells sorted from blood, collected in a trial of the OX40 agonist ivuxolimab. CDR3 residues: CASSPRTAARTDTQYF. The CDR3 DNA reads as TGTGCCAGCAGCCCCCGGACGGCGGCCCGCACAGATACGCAGTATTTT.